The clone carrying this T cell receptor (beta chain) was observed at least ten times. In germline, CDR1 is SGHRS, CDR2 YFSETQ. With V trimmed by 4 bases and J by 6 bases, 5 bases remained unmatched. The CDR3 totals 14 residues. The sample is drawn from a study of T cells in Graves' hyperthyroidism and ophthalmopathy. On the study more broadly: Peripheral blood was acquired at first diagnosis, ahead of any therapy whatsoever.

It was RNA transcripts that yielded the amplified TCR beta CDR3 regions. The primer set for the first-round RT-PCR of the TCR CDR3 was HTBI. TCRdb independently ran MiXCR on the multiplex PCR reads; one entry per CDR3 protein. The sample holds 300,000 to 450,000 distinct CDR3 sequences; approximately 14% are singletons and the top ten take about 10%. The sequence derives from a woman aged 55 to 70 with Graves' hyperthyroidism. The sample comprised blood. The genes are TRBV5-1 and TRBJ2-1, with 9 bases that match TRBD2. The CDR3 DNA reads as TGCGCCAGCAGCGGGGGACTAGCTTTCAATGAGCAGTTCTTC. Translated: CASSGGLAFNEQFF. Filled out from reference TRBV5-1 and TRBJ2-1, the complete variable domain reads KAGVTQTPRYLIKTRGQQVTLSCSPISGHRSVSWYQQTPGQGLQFLFEYFSETQRNKGNFPGRFSGRQFSNSRSEMNVSTLELGDSALYLCASSGGLAFNEQFFGPGTRLTVL.